These 5 T cell receptor beta chains were sequenced from one sample in a study of blood T cells in healthy people across ages. The use of a sample-barcoded 5' primer and a J-beta primer mix characterized a second PCR of roughly 6 to 11 cycles. TCRdb reprocessed the 5' RACE reads via MiXCR and lists one record per CDR3 protein. The sample holds 1.6 million or so distinct CDR3 sequences, roughly a third seen once. The material sequenced was blood. All receptors derive from a woman aged 25 to 39 in good health.

This chain joins TRBV9 and TRBJ2-5, with 7 bases lining up with TRBD1. Germline lookup yields CDR1 SGDLS and CDR2 YYNGEE. V lost 0 bases, J lost 1 base, and 12 bases stayed unmatched. The CDR3 spans 18 residues. The CDR3 nucleotides read TGTGCCAGCAGCGTAGCTACCGCGGGCAGGGGGTCCCAAGAGACCCAGTACTTC. It encodes CASSVATAGRGSQETQYF.

The chain uses TRBV12-3 or TRBV12-4 and TRBJ1-1; D is unresolved. V dropped 4 bases and J dropped 6 bases, with 12 bases sitting between them. The CDR3 contains 13 residues. The CDR3 loop is CASSSDIFPEAFF. CDR3 DNA sequence: TGTGCCAGCAGTTCTGACATTTTTCCTGAAGCTTTCTTT.

This clonotype counts as medium-sized. The J gene is TRBJ2-3, the V gene TRBV29-1, with D unclear. The V end lost 3 bases, the J end lost 6 bases, and 10 bases lay between the germline ends. The CDR3 covers 12 residues. Germline-derived CDR1 and CDR2 are SQVTM and ANQGSEA. The CDR3 DNA follows: TGCAGCGTTGATTTCCCCCGCGATACGCAGTATTTT. It yields the protein CSVDFPRDTQYF.

A note on this clonotype: One end of the junction is discordant with germline, which a read error may explain. The V gene is TRBV7-2, the J gene TRBJ2-2; 9 positions agree with TRBD2. CDR1 and CDR2 from the germline V gene are SGHTA and FQGNSA. The CDR3 loop spans 17 amino acids. In DNA form, the CDR3 reads TGCGCTAGCTCAATCAACCGACTAGCGGTCTTCACCGGGGAGCTGTTTTTT. This translates into CASSINRLAVFTGELFF.

There are a few counts of this clonotype. The rearrangement joins TRBV25-1 to TRBJ2-5; the D gene is possibly TRBD1 (6 bases). The CDR3 consists of 16 residues. V was cut by 1 base and J by 1 base, with 13 bases left in between. Germline V gene lookup returns CDR1 MGHDK and CDR2 SYGVNS. The CDR3 nucleotides read TGTGCCAGCAGTGAATTGGCCCAGGACAGCCAAGAGACCCAGTACTTC. This translates into CASSELAQDSQETQYF.